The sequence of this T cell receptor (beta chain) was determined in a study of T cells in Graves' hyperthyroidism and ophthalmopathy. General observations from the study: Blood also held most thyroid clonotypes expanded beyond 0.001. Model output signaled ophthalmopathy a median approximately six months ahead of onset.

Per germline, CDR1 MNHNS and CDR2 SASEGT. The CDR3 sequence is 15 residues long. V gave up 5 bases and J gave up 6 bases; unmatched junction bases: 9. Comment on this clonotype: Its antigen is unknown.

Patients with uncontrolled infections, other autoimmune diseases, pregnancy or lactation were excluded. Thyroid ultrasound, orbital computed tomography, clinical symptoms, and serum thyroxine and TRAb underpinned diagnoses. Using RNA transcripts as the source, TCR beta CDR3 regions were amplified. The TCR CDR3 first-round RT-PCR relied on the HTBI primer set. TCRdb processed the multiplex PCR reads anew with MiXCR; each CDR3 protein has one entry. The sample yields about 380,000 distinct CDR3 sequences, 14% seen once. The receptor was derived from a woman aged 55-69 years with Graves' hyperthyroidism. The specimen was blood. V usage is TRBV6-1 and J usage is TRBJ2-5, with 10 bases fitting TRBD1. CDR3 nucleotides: TGTGCCAGCAGTCCACCCAGGGACAGGGGAAAGACCCAGTACTTC. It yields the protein CASSPPRDRGKTQYF.